The clone carrying this T cell receptor beta chain is medium-sized (0.01 to 0.1%) within its sample. Its matching antigen is unknown. The data belong to a study of breast tumors, draining lymph nodes, adjacent tissues. Broader study findings: Data fit most tumor T cells coming from lymph node, expanding in tumor. That most tumor T cells come from lymph nodes remained unproven. Compared with basal-like, luminal-like tumors shared significantly more repertoire with nontumor tissue. Tumors had less TCR diversity than lymph nodes, more than nontumor tissue.

This CDR3 is built from 14 residues. Trimming shortened V by 0 bases and J by 4 bases, and 10 bases separated the two germline ends. Germline values: CDR1 MNHEY, CDR2 SVGAGI. TCRdb analysed the multiplex PCR reads with MiXCR anew, one entry per CDR3 protein. Among around 14,000 distinct CDR3 sequences listed, around 50% were seen once. The sequencing sample was made of tumor-adjacent breast tissue. This clonotype was obtained from a female donor with breast cancer. Some clones in this sample may be carry-over from other donors' samples. The V and J genes are TRBV6-5 and TRBJ2-7; D not resolved. CDR3 loop: CASSYSGYSYEQYF. As DNA, the CDR3 is TGTGCCAGCAGTTACTCGGGATATAGTTACGAGCAGTACTTC.